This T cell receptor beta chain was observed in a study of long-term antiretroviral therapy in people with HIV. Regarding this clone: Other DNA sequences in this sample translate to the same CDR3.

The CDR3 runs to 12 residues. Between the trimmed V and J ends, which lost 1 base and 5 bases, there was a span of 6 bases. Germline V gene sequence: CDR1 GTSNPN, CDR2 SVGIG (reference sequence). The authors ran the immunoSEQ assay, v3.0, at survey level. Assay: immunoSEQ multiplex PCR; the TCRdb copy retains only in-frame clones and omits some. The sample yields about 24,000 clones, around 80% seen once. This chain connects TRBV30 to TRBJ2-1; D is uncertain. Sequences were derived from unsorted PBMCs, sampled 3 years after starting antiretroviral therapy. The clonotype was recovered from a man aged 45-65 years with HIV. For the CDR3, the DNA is TGTGCCTGGAGTGGGGGTCACAATGAGCAGTTCTTC. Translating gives CAWSGGHNEQFF.